This T cell receptor (beta chain) was retrieved from a study of blood T cell repertoires in COVID-19. At the level of the study: Samples of COVID-19 (acute and convalescent) were obtained from the United States, Italy and Spain. T cells, B-cell-depleted T cells, or PBMCs supplied cDNA or gDNA.

Per the original methods: For nucleated cells, counts were estimated from reference gene primer amplification. The assay was immunoSEQ multiplex PCR, and TCRdb's table has in-frame clones only and misses some. V, J and clone size are those of that table, while D and trimming were read from the DNA. In the table there are under 350,000 clones, 85% to 90% of which are singletons. The germline CDR1 and CDR2 sequences are MGHRA and YSYEKL. J was trimmed by 4 bases and V by 3 bases; bases with no gene match: 8. The CDR3 loop spans 15 amino acids. What was sequenced was peripheral blood. This clonotype was obtained from a man in his forties or fifties with acute or convalescent COVID-19. The chain couples TRBV4-1 to TRBJ1-2, with TRBD1 matching over 7 bases. Written as DNA, the CDR3 is TGCGCCAGCAGCCAGGAGACAGGGTTCCTCTATGGCTACACCTTC. The encoded protein is CASSQETGFLYGYTF.